This is a list of T cell receptor beta chains from one sample in a study of control samples from healthy donors and cancer patients. Method: immunoSEQ multiplex PCR; TCRdb's copy keeps in-frame clones and lacks some. The sample consists of some 170,000 clones, approximately 94% of them appearing once. Sequenced material: PBMCs. The receptors were gathered from a man between 60 and 75 years old with colorectal cancer. Both conserved end residues are part of each CDR3.

j_gene | len | v_gene | CDR3aa
TRBJ2-7 | 15 | TRBV27 | CASSLEGQGPYEQYF
TRBJ2-3 | 16 | TRBV10-3 | CAISESPAGGTDTQYF
TRBJ1-3 | 16 | TRBV11-2 | CASSLEAGYARNTIYF
TRBJ1-1 | 13 | TRBV6-2/TRBV6-3 | CASSSPSRKPAFF
TRBJ1-1 | 12 | TRBV30 | CAWSRGMDEAFF
TRBJ2-3 | 17 | TRBV3-1/TRBV3-2 | CASSQDRGSEGTDTQYF
TRBJ2-3 | 14 | TRBV6-5 | CATQRGGKADTQYF
TRBJ2-7 | 13 | TRBV11-2 | CASSTYTGYEQYF
TRBJ1-3 | 18 | TRBV9 | CASSVDRATADSGNTIYF
TRBJ2-1 | 13 | TRBV19 | CASSRVSYNEQFF
TRBJ2-3 | 14 | TRBV5-8 | CASSSGQSTDTQYF
TRBJ2-3 | 15 | TRBV6-2/TRBV6-3 | CASSSGEDYTDTQYF
TRBJ2-3 | 15 | TRBV7-2 | CASSLAPAGVDTQYF
TRBJ2-7 | 14 | TRBV6-5 | CASSYEWKEHEQYF
TRBJ1-5 | 14 | TRBV6-2/TRBV6-3 | CASSLTRSNQPQHF
TRBJ2-7 | 15 | TRBV6-5 | CASSSKGTGDYEQYF
TRBJ1-1 | 14 | TRBV29-1 | CSVLPLAMNTEAFF
TRBJ2-1 | 16 | TRBV5-1 | CASSLIRGSSYNEQFF
TRBJ1-4 | 14 | TRBV2 | CASSPNGQSEKLFF
TRBJ2-1 | 14 | TRBV24-1 | CATSDRGAHNEQFF
TRBJ1-6 | 19 | TRBV7-2 | CASSLGPPGQGGNNSPLHF